The 26 T cell receptor beta chains listed next were all sequenced from one sample in a study of cytomegalovirus exposure and HLA in healthy donors. The PCR ran on 60 Vbeta and 13 Jbeta primers. Some clones are missing from TCRdb's copy, which holds only in-frame ones; the method was immunoSEQ multiplex PCR. The table lists around 100,000 clones, approximately 70% of them singletons, with around 0.79% in the top ten. Sequenced: PBMCs. These receptors were collected from a woman between 25 and 40 years old in good health and CMV-seronegative.

The chain joins TRBV2 to TRBJ2-3, with 16 bases that match TRBD2. The CDR3 contains 16 residues. CDR1 and CDR2 (germline): SNHLY, FYNNEI. J lost 6 bases, V lost 7 bases, and 7 bases had no gene match. CDR3 sequence (DNA): TGTGCCAGCACCTTGGGACTAGCGGGAGGGCCTGATACGCAGTATTTT. Encoded protein: CASTLGLAGGPDTQYF.

This clone was seen a handful of times. The chain is built from TRBV27 and TRBJ2-3, with a tentative D call TRBD1 (5 bases). V lost 8 bases and J lost 0, with 18 bases in between. The CDR3 has 16 residues. Germline CDR1 is MNHEY and CDR2 is SMNVEV (reference sequence). CDR3 sequence reads: CASRSPLRQSTDTQYF. The CDR3 coding sequence is TGTGCCAGCCGATCGCCGCTGCGACAGAGCACAGATACGCAGTATTTT.

The chain joins TRBV5-1 to TRBJ2-1, with D maybe TRBD2 (6 bases). This CDR3 spans 16 amino acids. Trimming took off 0 bases at V and 8 bases at J, with 18 bases between the two ends. The V gene's germline CDR1 is SGHRS and CDR2 YFSETQ. The CDR3 spells CASSLEAGPPLDEQFF. The DNA for the CDR3 is TGCGCCAGCAGCTTGGAGGCGGGGCCACCGCTGGATGAGCAGTTCTTC. Full variable domain (remainder filled in from reference TRBV5-1 and TRBJ2-1): KAGVTQTPRYLIKTRGQQVTLSCSPISGHRSVSWYQQTPGQGLQFLFEYFSETQRNKGNFPGRFSGRQFSNSRSEMNVSTLELGDSALYLCASSLEAGPPLDEQFFGPGTRLTVL.

A note on this clone: At one end, the junction sequence differs from germline, possibly due to a read error. The V call is TRBV9, the J call TRBJ1-2; TRBD1 matches 8 bases. The CDR3 covers 15 residues. Per germline, CDR1 SGDLS and CDR2 YYNGEE. DNA for the CDR3: TGTGCCAGCACCGTAGGGGGGCAGGGGGCTAGAGGCTACACCTTC. As protein: CASTVGGQGARGYTF.

This clone was observed a single time. The chain uses TRBV6-5 and TRBJ2-1, with 7 bases that match TRBD1. Germline CDR1 reads MNHEY; CDR2 reads SVGAGI. The length of the CDR3 is 15 residues. The trim removed 6 bases at V and 6 bases at J, leaving 11 bases unmatched. CDR3 sequence reads: CASSYRGPLGNEQFF. The CDR3 nucleotides read TGTGCCAGCAGCTATAGGGGGCCTCTGGGCAATGAGCAGTTCTTC.

This clone has more than one count but fewer than ten. This sequence joins TRBV4-1 and TRBJ2-7; 7 positions agree with TRBD2. The CDR3 totals 15 residues. After removal of 0 bases from V and 3 bases from J, the junction contained 5 bases not matched to a gene. Germline CDR1 reads MGHRA; CDR2 reads YSYEKL. In nucleotides, the CDR3 is TGCGCCAGCAGCCAAGAGGGGGGGAAGATCTACGAGCAGTACTTC. It is translated as CASSQEGGKIYEQYF.

V and J are TRBV10-3 and TRBJ1-5; 9 bases are shared with TRBD1. Germline loops: CDR1 ENHRY, CDR2 SYGVKD. The CDR3 covers 15 residues. The ends lost 2 bases at V and 2 bases at J; junction bases unmatched: 1. Written as DNA, the CDR3 is TGTGCCATCAGTGAGGGACAGGGGCGCAATCAGCCCCAGCATTTT. Protein product: CAISEGQGRNQPQHF.

The rearrangement links TRBV30 to TRBJ2-5; TRBD2 agrees at 10 bases. The length of the CDR3 is 14 residues. Losses at the gene ends were 4 bases for V and 4 bases for J; bases not matched to a gene: 6. Germline CDR1 is GTSNPN and CDR2 is SVGIG (reference sequence). CDR3 coding DNA: TGTGCCTGGACCCACCTAGCGGGAGCAGAGACCCAGTACTTC. Residues: CAWTHLAGAETQYF.

This clone has a handful of counts. This rearrangement joins TRBV4-1 to TRBJ1-2; 7 bases map to TRBD1. Unmatched junction bases numbered 3, after V lost 0 bases and J lost 2 bases. The length of the CDR3 is 15 residues. Germline CDR1 reads MGHRA; CDR2 reads YSYEKL. The CDR3 loop is CASSQDLQGNYGYTF. In DNA, the CDR3 is TGCGCCAGCAGCCAAGATTTACAGGGGAACTATGGCTACACCTTC.

DNA of the CDR3: TGTGCCAGCAGCCACCCAGTAGGGGCTCGGGAGACCCAGTACTTC. Its protein is CASSHPVGARETQYF. The chain links TRBV25-1 to TRBJ2-5; maybe TRBD1 (5 bases). The CDR3 loop spans 15 amino acids. The germline V and J ends were trimmed by 6 bases and 5 bases, with 19 bases remaining between them. CDR1 and CDR2 (germline): MGHDK, SYGVNS. Full variable domain (remainder filled in from reference TRBV25-1 and TRBJ2-5): EADIYQTPRYLVIGTGKKITLECSQTMGHDKMYWYQQDPGMELHLIHYSYGVNSTEKGDLSSESTVSRIRTEHFPLTLESARPSHTSQYLCASSHPVGARETQYFGPGTRLLVL.

CDR3 coding DNA: TGTGCCAGCAAGGGGACAGGGTATGGCTACACCTTC. This codes for CASKGTGYGYTF. This chain connects TRBV7-9 to TRBJ1-2, with 9 bases lining up with TRBD1. V shed 7 bases and J 5 bases; nucleotides not matched to a gene: 2. This CDR3 is 12 amino acids long. The germline gives CDR1 SEHNR, CDR2 FQNEAQ (reference sequence).

V gene TRBV4-1 combines with J gene TRBJ2-3; 8 bases line up with TRBD1. The V segment lost 1 base and the J segment 5 bases; nucleotides outside the gene matches: 8. Germline lookup yields CDR1 MGHRA and CDR2 YSYEKL. CDR3 length: 16 amino acids. In nucleotides, the CDR3 is TGCGCCAGCAGCCAAGCTCGGACAGGGCCCCAAGATACGCAGTATTTT. Translation: CASSQARTGPQDTQYF.

The chain carries TRBV6-5 and TRBJ1-1, with 7 bases that match TRBD1. The V and J ends lost 8 bases and 3 bases, in that order; junction bases with no gene match: 9. Germline lookup yields CDR1 MNHEY and CDR2 SVGAGI. CDR3 length: 14 amino acids. The CDR3: CASQLNQGDTEAFF. The CDR3 bases are TGTGCCAGCCAACTCAACCAGGGGGACACTGAAGCTTTCTTT.

The gene calls are TRBV7-9 and TRBJ2-1; D is ambiguous. Trimming removed 1 base from V and 4 bases from J, with 5 bases in between. Germline CDR1 and CDR2: SEHNR and FQNEAQ (reference sequence). This CDR3 is built from 13 residues. CDR3: CASSLVEYNEQFF. The CDR3, as DNA: TGTGCCAGCAGCTTAGTAGAGTACAATGAGCAGTTCTTC.

The chain joins TRBV19 to TRBJ1-1; a possible D gene is TRBD1 (6 bases). The V end was cut by 3 bases, the J end by 1 base, with 9 bases between. The CDR3 contains 14 residues. Per the germline V gene, CDR1 is LNHDA and CDR2 is SQIVND (reference sequence). Here the CDR3 DNA reads TGTGCCAGTAGTATTTCAGGGGAGAACACTGAAGCTTTCTTT. It encodes CASSISGENTEAFF.

A remark on this clone: This specimen includes other DNA sequences encoding the same CDR3. The J gene is TRBJ1-5, the V gene TRBV2, with D perhaps TRBD1 (5 bases). Trimming cost V 5 bases and J 7 bases, with 18 bases left between them. From germline, CDR1 is SNHLY and CDR2 FYNNEI. CDR3 size: 15 residues. For the CDR3, the DNA is TGTGCCAGCAGTCAGCAGGGAGGGTTGGGGCAGCCCCAGCATTTT. This sequence encodes CASSQQGGLGQPQHF.

V is TRBV6-5 and J is TRBJ1-1; 7 nucleotides line up with TRBD1. Trimming took 2 bases from V and 5 from J; bases not matched to a gene: 5. Germline lookup yields CDR1 MNHEY and CDR2 SVGAGI. The CDR3 has 14 amino acids. This chain's CDR3 is CASSYVQGLTEAFF. DNA for the CDR3: TGTGCCAGCAGTTACGTACAGGGGTTGACTGAAGCTTTCTTT.

The CDR3 is CASSVAGGRTDTQYF. CDR3 bases: TGTGCCAGCAGTGTAGCGGGAGGACGCACAGATACGCAGTATTTT. V and J are TRBV28 and TRBJ2-3, with 10 bases identical to TRBD2. The CDR3 loop spans 15 amino acids. Germline values: CDR1 MDHEN, CDR2 SYDVKM. The ends lost 5 bases at V and 1 base at J; junction bases unmatched: 3.

The V call is TRBV2, the J call TRBJ2-1; D perhaps matches TRBD2 (5 bases). V shed 7 bases and J shed 4 bases, with 14 bases lying between them. The CDR3 extends over 14 amino acids. Germline CDR1 is SNHLY and CDR2 is FYNNEI. The CDR3 region has the DNA TGTGCCAGCACTGGACTTCTGAAATACAATGAGCAGTTCTTC. It codes for CASTGLLKYNEQFF.

This sequence joins TRBV6-6 and TRBJ1-1; D unclear. V lost 0 bases and J 8 bases, leaving 13 bases between the germline ends. The CDR3 has 14 residues. From germline, CDR1 is MNHNY and CDR2 SVGAGI (reference sequence). The CDR3 region has the DNA TGTGCCAGCAGTTACTCGGCTCACGTCGCCGAAGCTTTCTTT. This translates into CASSYSAHVAEAFF.

This clone was counted a few times. The chain employs TRBV25-1 and TRBJ1-6, with D uncertain. The CDR3 is 14 residues long. The germline V gene has CDR1 MGHDK and CDR2 SYGVNS. V shed 4 bases and J shed 9 bases, with 13 bases lying between them. CDR3 sequence reads: CASSVGVTSSPLHF. CDR3 nucleotides: TGTGCCAGCAGTGTCGGGGTTACAAGTTCACCCCTCCACTTT.

The chain employs TRBV30 and TRBJ1-3; 8 bases are shared with TRBD1. Germline-derived CDR1 and CDR2 are GTSNPN and SVGIG (reference sequence). The CDR3 consists of 14 residues. Trimming at V came to 7 bases and at J to 2 bases, leaving 7 bases not matched to a gene. The CDR3, as DNA: TGTGCCTCAACGGACAGGGAGACTGGAAACACCATATATTTT. Translating it yields CASTDRETGNTIYF. The full variable domain, its missing parts supplied by reference TRBV30 and TRBJ1-3, is SQTIHQWPATLVQPVGSPLSLECTVEGTSNPNLYWYRQAAGRGLQLLFYSVGIGQISSEVPQNLSASRPQDRQFILSSKKLLLSDSGFYLCASTDRETGNTIYFGEGSWLTVV.

The gene calls are TRBV6-1 and TRBJ1-1; 7 bases match TRBD1. Germline V CDR1 and CDR2: MNHNS, SASEGT. V shed 5 bases, J shed 8 bases, and the junction held 11 bases outside the gene matches. The CDR3 loop spans 14 amino acids. In DNA form, the CDR3 reads TGTGCCAGCAGTACCGGGACAGCTTCGTGGGAAGCTTTCTTT. It yields the protein CASSTGTASWEAFF.

This clone was found a few times. The chain combines TRBV5-8 with TRBJ2-1; tentatively, D is TRBD2 (6 bases). CDR3 length: 13 residues. Between the trimmed V and J ends, which lost 4 bases and 7 bases, there was a span of 12 bases. Looked up from germline, CDR1 is SGHTS and CDR2 is YDEGEE. The CDR3 bases are TGTGCCAGCAGCCTGGTGGGGGGTAATGAGCAGTTCTTC. Its translation is CASSLVGGNEQFF.

The chain is built from TRBV30 and TRBJ2-7; D is perhaps TRBD1 (5 bases). This CDR3 contains 13 residues. Looked up from germline, CDR1 is GTSNPN and CDR2 is SVGIG (reference sequence). Trimming took 0 bases from V and 5 from J, leaving 11 bases between them. CDR3 protein: CAWSVLTRDEQYF. CDR3 nucleotide sequence: TGTGCCTGGAGTGTATTAACCAGGGACGAGCAGTACTTC. Drawing the rest from reference TRBV30 and TRBJ2-7, the complete variable domain is SQTIHQWPATLVQPVGSPLSLECTVEGTSNPNLYWYRQAAGRGLQLLFYSVGIGQISSEVPQNLSASRPQDRQFILSSKKLLLSDSGFYLCAWSVLTRDEQYFGPGTRLTVT.

CDR3 sequence (DNA): TGTGCCAGCAGCTTAATGGGACAGGGGATGGGCTCCGAAGCTTTCTTT. Encoded protein: CASSLMGQGMGSEAFF. This chain joins TRBV7-3 and TRBJ1-1; 10 nucleotides match TRBD1. Germline values: CDR1 SGHTA, CDR2 FQGTGA. The J segment lost 8 bases and the V segment lost 1 base, leaving 10 bases of the junction unmatched. This CDR3 is built from 16 residues. Full variable domain (outside the CDR3, taken from reference TRBV7-3 and TRBJ1-1): GAGVSQTPSNKVTEKGKYVELRCDPISGHTALYWYRQSLGQGPEFLIYFQGTGAADDSGLPNDRFFAVRPEGSVSTLKIQRTERGDSAVYLCASSLMGQGMGSEAFFGQGTRLTVV.